The 27 T cell receptor beta chains below come from one sample, sequenced in a study of cytomegalovirus exposure and HLA in healthy donors. The PCR had 60 Vbeta and 13 Jbeta primers. The repertoire was sequenced with immunoSEQ multiplex PCR; TCRdb's copy has only in-frame clones and lacks some. The sample gives approximately 160,000 clones, approximately 77% of which show up once; under 1.5% is in the top ten. Sequencing was performed on PBMCs. The receptors shown here come from a man aged 18 to 30 in good health and CMV-seronegative.

This clone was seen only a few times. This chain joins TRBV5-1 and TRBJ2-3, with TRBD2 matching over 12 bases. Germline-derived CDR1 and CDR2 are SGHRS and YFSETQ. The CDR3 length is 15 residues. V was pared by 4 bases and J by 3 bases, with 3 bases of the junction left unmatched. The CDR3 loop is CASSGLAGGTDTQYF. The CDR3 coding sequence is TGCGCCAGCAGCGGCCTAGCGGGAGGGACAGATACGCAGTATTTT.

The chain employs TRBV27 and TRBJ2-7; D gene uncertain. The germline V gene encodes CDR1 MNHEY and CDR2 SMNVEV (reference sequence). The CDR3 runs to 13 residues. Deletions cut 2 bases from V and 1 base from J, with 6 bases between. The CDR3: CASSLALSYEQYF. CDR3 coding DNA: TGTGCCAGCAGTTTAGCCCTATCCTACGAGCAGTACTTC.

The J gene is TRBJ1-3, the V gene TRBV15; 8 bases line up with TRBD1. The V gene's germline CDR1 is LNHNV and CDR2 YYDKDF (reference sequence). The ends lost 0 bases at V and 7 bases at J; junction bases unmatched: 8. The CDR3 length is 16 residues. CDR3 DNA sequence: TGTGCCACCAGCAGAGATAGAACAGGGGGAAGGAACACCATATATTTT. It encodes CATSRDRTGGRNTIYF.

CDR3 sequence reads: CASSPMTSAGGQETQYF. CDR3 sequence (DNA): TGTGCCAGCAGCCCTATGACTAGCGCGGGAGGCCAAGAGACCCAGTACTTC. The chain uses TRBV7-2 and TRBJ2-5; 8 bases match TRBD2. There are 17 residues in the CDR3. Germline V gene sequence: CDR1 SGHTA, CDR2 FQGNSA. V lost 5 bases to trimming and J lost 1 base; unmatched junction nucleotides: 12.

The chain combines TRBV7-9 with TRBJ1-2; TRBD1 aligns across 10 bases. Germline lookup yields CDR1 SEHNR and CDR2 FQNEAQ (reference sequence). The CDR3 consists of 14 residues. The ends lost 5 bases at V and 4 bases at J; junction bases unmatched: 4. The CDR3 spells CASSRDRGSYGYTF. CDR3 nucleotides: TGTGCCAGCAGCCGGGACAGGGGATCCTATGGCTACACCTTC.

This clone occurred a few times. The CDR3 protein is CASSRPEGVGGYTF. CDR3 DNA: TGTGCCAGCAGTAGACCGGAGGGAGTGGGTGGCTACACCTTC. V gene TRBV2 combines with J gene TRBJ1-2; D is undetermined. V lost 5 bases and J lost 7, with 17 bases in between. Germline V gene data show CDR1 as SNHLY and CDR2 as FYNNEI. The CDR3 is made up of 14 amino acids.

Here the CDR3 DNA reads TGTGCCAGCAGTTACTCGGACAGCTCCTACGAGCAGTACTTC. Its translation: CASSYSDSSYEQYF. The chain recombines TRBV6-6 with TRBJ2-7; a weak D match, TRBD1 (6 bases). CDR3 size: 14 residues. V was shortened by 0 bases and J by 0 bases, with 6 bases between the two germline ends. Germline V gives CDR1 MNHNY, CDR2 SVGAGI (reference sequence).

This rearrangement joins TRBV7-9 to TRBJ2-3, with a possible D match to TRBD1 (6 bases). The CDR3 extends over 11 amino acids. Trimming took 4 bases from V and 9 from J, leaving 8 bases between them. CDR1 is SEHNR and CDR2 is FQNEAQ in the germline V gene (reference sequence). CDR3 bases: TGTGCCAGCAGCTCAGGGGTCACGCAGTATTTT. This gives the protein CASSSGVTQYF.

This clone came up once. V gene TRBV7-9 combines with J gene TRBJ2-6; 7 bases are a match to TRBD1. The length of the CDR3 is 17 residues. The V and J ends lost 8 bases and 4 bases, in that order; junction bases with no gene match: 14. CDR1 SEHNR and CDR2 FQNEAQ come from the germline V gene (reference sequence). In DNA, the CDR3 is TGTGCCAGCCTCGGGACAGACCCCCAACCGGGGGCCAACGTCCTGACTTTC. Translation gives CASLGTDPQPGANVLTF.

The chain uses TRBV4-1 and TRBJ2-7, with D uncertain. The CDR3 runs to 17 residues. Germline-derived CDR1 and CDR2 are MGHRA and YSYEKL. Trimming pared 4 bases from V and 5 bases from J, leaving 24 bases between. In nucleotides, the CDR3 is TGCGCCAGCAGCCCCCAACTAAGACCCGTTGTCAGAGACGAGCAGTACTTC. Amino acids: CASSPQLRPVVRDEQYF.

This chain's CDR3 is CASSVGLAGETGELFF. CDR3 sequence (DNA): TGTGCCAGCAGCGTGGGACTAGCGGGAGAGACCGGGGAGCTGTTTTTT. The V and J genes are TRBV7-8 and TRBJ2-2; 14 bases are a match to TRBD2. V lost 5 bases to trimming and J lost 5 bases; unmatched junction nucleotides: 4. Germline assignment: CDR1 SGHVS and CDR2 FQNEAQ. The CDR3 sequence is 16 residues long.

This clone was counted a few times. The V call is TRBV11-3, the J call TRBJ1-5, with D possibly TRBD1 on 5 matching bases. The CDR3 extends over 16 amino acids. V shed 5 bases and J shed 2 bases, with 16 bases lying between them. Germline CDR1 reads SGHNT; CDR2 reads YENEEA. The CDR3 nucleotides read TGTGCCAGCAGCGCCCTGGGGGGACGGGGCAATCAGCCCCAGCATTTT. This translates into CASSALGGRGNQPQHF.

The chain uses TRBV4-3 and TRBJ2-7; 7 bases fit TRBD1. V lost 0 bases and J lost 3; bases outside the gene matches: 5. This CDR3 comprises 15 residues. Germline loops: CDR1 LGHNA, CDR2 YSLEER. CDR3 in amino acids: CASSQEMGQLYEQYF. The DNA for the CDR3 is TGCGCCAGCAGCCAAGAAATGGGACAGCTCTACGAGCAGTACTTC.

The rearrangement links TRBV29-1 to TRBJ2-7; 7 bases map to TRBD1. The CDR3 totals 13 residues. After removal of 3 bases from V and 3 bases from J, the junction contained 5 bases not matched to a gene. Germline V gene sequence: CDR1 SQVTM, CDR2 ANQGSEA. The chain's CDR3 is CSVEARDSYEQYF. The CDR3 DNA sequence: TGCAGCGTTGAGGCCCGGGACAGCTACGAGCAGTACTTC.

This clone has only a few counts. J is TRBJ1-2 and V is TRBV10-1, with a possible D match to TRBD1 (6 bases). Germline V gives CDR1 WNHNN, CDR2 SYGVQD (reference sequence). Trimming cost V 2 bases and J 6 bases, with 10 bases left between them. The CDR3 runs 13 residues. CDR3 nucleotide sequence: TGCGCCAGCAGTGAGAACAGGGAGAATGGCTACACCTTC. This encodes CASSENRENGYTF.

The genes are TRBV7-2 and TRBJ2-7, with TRBD2 matching over 13 bases. The CDR3 extends over 15 amino acids. Germline CDR1 is SGHTA and CDR2 is FQGNSA. J was trimmed by 3 bases and V by 4 bases; bases with no gene match: 3. This chain's CDR3 is CASSWTSGSHYEQYF. The CDR3 DNA sequence: TGTGCCAGCAGCTGGACTAGCGGGAGTCACTACGAGCAGTACTTC.

The chain links TRBV5-1 to TRBJ2-5, with TRBD2 as a possible D gene (6 bases). This CDR3 comprises 15 residues. Germline V gene data show CDR1 as SGHRS and CDR2 as YFSETQ. Trimming pared 3 bases from V and 4 bases from J, leaving 16 bases between. CDR3 coding DNA: TGCGCCAGCAGCTGGAGGGACCCCGGGATAGAGACCCAGTACTTC. Its protein is CASSWRDPGIETQYF.

This chain uses TRBV20-1 with TRBJ1-5; TRBD1 might be the D (6 bases). The CDR3 has 10 amino acids. Per the germline V gene, CDR1 is DFQATT and CDR2 is SNEGSKA (reference sequence). CDR3 protein: CRGTNQPQHF. In nucleotides, the CDR3 is TGCAGAGGGACAAATCAGCCCCAGCATTTT.

The DNA of the CDR3 is TGTGCCAGCACCCTAGAGGGGGGGATGGGCAATCAGCCCCAGCATTTT. Protein sequence: CASTLEGGMGNQPQHF. The chain carries TRBV2 and TRBJ1-5; tentatively, D is TRBD1 (6 bases). This CDR3 has 16 residues. The V end was cut by 7 bases, the J end by 2 bases, with 18 bases between. Germline loops: CDR1 SNHLY, CDR2 FYNNEI.

V gene TRBV6-4 combines with J gene TRBJ2-3; 8 bases line up with TRBD1. Per the germline V gene, CDR1 is MRHNA and CDR2 is SNTAGT. This CDR3 is built from 15 residues. The V segment lost 4 bases and the J segment 4 bases; nucleotides outside the gene matches: 7. In DNA form, the CDR3 reads TGTGCCAGCAGTGGGACAGGGAGTTTCGCAGATACGCAGTATTTT. Residues: CASSGTGSFADTQYF.

The chain uses TRBV19 and TRBJ2-2; the D gene is possibly TRBD2 (6 bases). The length of the CDR3 is 17 residues. Deletions cut 4 bases from V and 1 base from J, with 16 bases between. Germline V gives CDR1 LNHDA, CDR2 SQIVND (reference sequence). For the CDR3, the DNA is TGTGCCAGTAGTACTCGCCTGGCGGGGCGGAACACCGGGGAGCTGTTTTTT. This codes for CASSTRLAGRNTGELFF. Drawing the rest from reference TRBV19 and TRBJ2-2, the complete variable domain is DGGITQSPKYLFRKEGQNVTLSCEQNLNHDAMYWYRQDPGQGLRLIYYSQIVNDFQKGDIAEGYSVSREKKESFPLTVTSAQKNPTAFYLCASSTRLAGRNTGELFFGEGSRLTVL.

This clone has just one count. This chain joins TRBV19 and TRBJ2-3; 10 nucleotides match TRBD1. Germline V gene data show CDR1 as LNHDA and CDR2 as SQIVND (reference sequence). There are 16 residues in the CDR3. Losses at the gene ends were 7 bases for V and 6 bases for J; bases not matched to a gene: 13. This chain's CDR3 is CASTSGQGIAWDTQYF. The CDR3 DNA is TGTGCCAGTACCTCGGGACAGGGGATAGCATGGGATACGCAGTATTTT.

Regarding this clone: The junction and the germline gene differ at one end; a read error may be behind it. The chain employs TRBV2 and TRBJ2-3; TRBD1 matches 7 bases. Germline CDR1 reads SNHLY; CDR2 reads FYNNEI. This CDR3 contains 14 residues. CDR3 amino acids: CASRPRQGWDTRYF. The CDR3, as DNA: TGTGCCAGCAGGCCCCGACAGGGCTGGGATACGCGGTATTTT. The whole variable domain, remainder taken from reference TRBV2 and TRBJ2-3, is EPEVTQTPSHQVTQMGQEVILRCVPISNHLYFYWYRQILGQKVEFLVSFYNNEISEKSEIFDDQFSVERPDGSNFTLKIRSTKLEDSAMYFCASRPRQGWDTRYFGPGTRLTVL.

V usage is TRBV20-1 and J usage is TRBJ2-7, with TRBD2 as a possible D gene (5 bases). Trimming cost V 5 bases and J 6 bases, with 11 bases left between them. Germline V gene data show CDR1 as DFQATT and CDR2 as SNEGSKA (reference sequence). CDR3 length equals 11 residues. The chain's CDR3 is CSALLVSEQYF. The CDR3, as DNA: TGCAGTGCTTTACTAGTAAGCGAGCAGTACTTC.

The chain combines TRBV28 with TRBJ2-7, with TRBD2 identical over 8 bases. Germline CDR1 reads MDHEN; CDR2 reads SYDVKM. The CDR3 runs 16 residues. V dropped 5 bases and J dropped 2; count of bases not matched to a gene: 11. CDR3 DNA sequence: TGTGCCAGCAGTCCCGGAGGAGCGGGAGCCACCTACGAGCAGTACTTC. Residues: CASSPGGAGATYEQYF.

The chain recombines TRBV4-3 with TRBJ2-3; TRBD2 matches at 15 bases. V was clipped by 0 bases and J by 5 bases; unmatched bases: 3. Germline CDR1 and CDR2: LGHNA and YSLEER. CDR3 length: 17 amino acids. For the CDR3, the DNA is TGCGCCAGCAGCCAAGACCGGACTAGCGGGAGGGGAGATACGCAGTATTTT. This gives the protein CASSQDRTSGRGDTQYF.

This clone came up a few times. This chain uses TRBV6-5 with TRBJ1-2; tentative D call: TRBD1 (5 bases). This CDR3 spans 15 amino acids. Looked up from germline, CDR1 is MNHEY and CDR2 is SVGAGI. The V and J ends lost 6 bases and 4 bases respectively, with 18 bases between them. CDR3 in DNA: TGTGCCAGCAGCTACGACCCGACAGTCCCCTATGGCTACACCTTC. Translated, it gives CASSYDPTVPYGYTF.